Listed here are 25 T cell receptor beta chains from one sample, sequenced in a study of Ad26.COV2.S vaccination and SARS-CoV-2 variants (dated by TCRdb to 2020 to 2022). The library was prepared using the immunoSEQ multiplex PCR assay. TCRdb took over this immuneACCESS table, retaining in-frame rearrangements with V and J assigned. Such tables are incomplete; in checked studies, under half of the missing clones stem from an unresolved V gene, and the remainder is unexplained. Present in this sample are 350,000 to 600,000 clones, about 89% of which were seen just once. Under 2% of the sample goes to the ten largest clones. This specimen's treatment or condition label, per the study, means: 19 received Ad26.COV2.S at low or high dose, single or two shots; about five received placebo; per-sample allocation not given. For vaccine and placebo recipients, the sequenced repertoires came from samples collected on day 63 after the first injection.

The sequencing here drew on peripheral blood, taken in a trial of Ad26.COV2.S vaccine versus placebo. Receptor source: a person between 18 and 65 years old who received the Ad26.COV2.S COVID-19 vaccine or a placebo.

The chain has TRBV6-2 or TRBV6-3 and TRBJ1-2, with D maybe TRBD1 (6 bases). CDR1 and CDR2 from the germline V gene are MNHEY and SVGEGT. This CDR3 contains 16 residues. Trimming pared 1 base from V and 0 bases from J, leaving 12 bases between. The CDR3 nucleotides read TGTGCCAGCAGTTACTTACGACAGGACGCTAACTATGGCTACACCTTC. Its protein product is CASSYLRQDANYGYTF.

This sequence joins TRBV28 and TRBJ1-2; 8 bases agree with TRBD1. The CDR3 length is 13 residues. J lost 4 bases, V lost 2 bases, and 0 bases had no gene match. From germline, CDR1 is MDHEN and CDR2 SYDVKM. The CDR3 loop is CASSLQGAYGYTF. For the CDR3, the DNA is TGTGCCAGCAGTTTACAGGGGGCCTATGGCTACACCTTC.

This sequence joins TRBV29-1 and TRBJ2-7; 8 bases fit TRBD1. Trimming cost V 6 bases and J 0 bases; bases outside gene matches: 4. The CDR3 runs 13 residues. Germline V lookup: CDR1 SQVTM, CDR2 ANQGSEA. This CDR3 reads CSVGTGASYEQYF. The CDR3 coding sequence is TGCAGCGTCGGGACAGGAGCCTCCTACGAGCAGTACTTC.

V usage is TRBV7-9 and J usage is TRBJ1-5, with 7 bases matching TRBD1. This CDR3 region has 17 residues. From germline, CDR1 is SEHNR and CDR2 FQNEAQ (reference sequence). V lost 2 bases and J lost 5; bases outside the gene matches: 12. This CDR3 is CASSLQRPGQPYQPQHF. The CDR3 DNA follows: TGTGCCAGCAGCTTACAGCGACCGGGACAGCCTTATCAGCCCCAGCATTTT. Drawing the rest from reference TRBV7-9 and TRBJ1-5, the complete variable domain is DTGVSQNPRHKITKRGQNVTFRCDPISEHNRLYWYRQTLGQGPEFLTYFQNEAQLEKSRLLSDRFSAERPKGSFSTLEIQRTEQGDSAMYLCASSLQRPGQPYQPQHFGDGTRLSIL.

In this sample, this clone turned up once. This chain connects TRBV19 to TRBJ1-2, with D uncertain. The CDR3 loop spans 16 amino acids. The V gene's germline CDR1 is LNHDA and CDR2 SQIVND (reference sequence). V was clipped by 5 bases and J by 8 bases, with 24 bases between them. CDR3 region: CASSGQEPEVGYGYTF. The CDR3 coding sequence is TGTGCCAGTAGTGGCCAAGAACCGGAGGTAGGGTACGGCTACACCTTC.

The V call is TRBV18, the J call TRBJ2-6; possibly TRBD1 for D (6 bases). V was shortened by 3 bases and J by 0 bases, with 21 bases between the two germline ends. CDR1 is KGHSH and CDR2 is LQKENI in the germline V gene. The CDR3 has 20 amino acids. CDR3 in amino acids: CASSPSTIHRESSGANVLTF. DNA for the CDR3: TGTGCCAGCTCACCCTCGACGATACACAGGGAGAGCTCTGGGGCCAACGTCCTGACTTTC.

CDR3 region: CASSPAGTGSYEQYF. The CDR3 DNA sequence: TGTGCCAGCAGTCCCGCCGGGACAGGGTCCTACGAGCAGTACTTC. The chain employs TRBV27 and TRBJ2-7; 9 bases fit TRBD1. Trimming removed 5 bases from V and 1 base from J; junction bases left unmatched: 6. From germline, CDR1 is MNHEY and CDR2 SMNVEV (reference sequence). The CDR3 has 15 residues.

The chain joins TRBV19 to TRBJ1-1; 7 nucleotides line up with TRBD1. The germline V gene has CDR1 LNHDA and CDR2 SQIVND (reference sequence). V lost 4 bases and J lost 8; bases outside the gene matches: 4. The CDR3 sequence is 12 residues long. As DNA, the CDR3 is TGTGCCAGTAGTAAATCGGACAGGGAAGCTTTCTTT. It translates to CASSKSDREAFF.

This chain uses TRBV12-3 or TRBV12-4 with TRBJ2-7; D may match TRBD1 or TRBD2 (5 bases each). This CDR3 has 13 residues. With 6 bases removed from V and 0 bases from J, the gap between germline ends came to 9 bases. DNA for the CDR3: TGTGCCAGCAGCCGGGGACCCTCCTACGAGCAGTACTTC. It codes for CASSRGPSYEQYF.

The chain recombines TRBV7-3 with TRBJ2-3, with 9 bases matching TRBD2. The germline gives CDR1 SGHTA, CDR2 FQGTGA. This CDR3 comprises 15 residues. Unmatched junction bases numbered 4, after V lost 5 bases and J lost 1 base. The CDR3 DNA is TGTGCCAGCAGCCCGGTAGCGGGAGGCACAGATACGCAGTATTTT. Translated: CASSPVAGGTDTQYF.

V and J are TRBV5-8 and TRBJ2-7; D not resolved. The germline CDR1 and CDR2 sequences are SGHTS and YDEGEE. This CDR3 is built from 10 residues. V lost 2 bases and J lost 4, with 1 base in between. CDR3 sequence reads: CASSFYEQYF. Written as DNA, the CDR3 is TGTGCCAGCAGCTTTTACGAGCAGTACTTC.

V is TRBV11-2 and J is TRBJ1-1; D is unresolved. V was trimmed by 6 bases and J by 6 bases, leaving 14 bases between them. This CDR3 contains 13 residues. CDR1 is SGHAT and CDR2 is FQNNGV in the germline V gene. The chain's CDR3 is CASSPNLWAEAFF. The CDR3 DNA sequence: TGTGCCAGCAGTCCTAATCTTTGGGCTGAAGCTTTCTTT.

This sequence joins TRBV6-5 and TRBJ1-2; D perhaps matches TRBD1 (5 bases). CDR3 length equals 12 residues. Trimming left V 4 bases short and J 8 bases short, with 11 bases between. Per the germline V gene, CDR1 is MNHEY and CDR2 is SVGAGI. CDR3 nucleotides: TGTGCCAGCAGTTCCAGGGAAGGCGGCTACACCTTC. Amino acid sequence: CASSSREGGYTF.

This sequence joins TRBV5-1 and TRBJ2-2; D is unclear. The germline V gene has CDR1 SGHRS and CDR2 YFSETQ. This CDR3 comprises 17 residues. Trimming left V 0 bases short and J 0 bases short, with 12 bases between. CDR3 protein: CASSLGSLGSNTGELFF. CDR3 DNA sequence: TGCGCCAGCAGCTTGGGTAGCCTGGGCTCGAACACCGGGGAGCTGTTTTTT.

The V and J genes are TRBV5-1 and TRBJ2-7; TRBD2 agrees at 10 bases. Germline V gives CDR1 SGHRS, CDR2 YFSETQ. V was pared by 2 bases and J by 0 bases, with 5 bases of the junction left unmatched. CDR3 length equals 16 residues. CDR3 sequence (DNA): TGCGCCAGCAGCTTCCGGCCTAGCGGGAGCTCCTACGAGCAGTACTTC. Translating it yields CASSFRPSGSSYEQYF.

The CDR3 nucleotides read TGTGCCAGCACCGCGGACAGGGGAGGCAATCAGCCCCAGCATTTT. Translation: CASTADRGGNQPQHF. V usage is TRBV6-5 and J usage is TRBJ1-5; the match to TRBD1 covers 9 bases. Germline assignment: CDR1 MNHEY and CDR2 SVGAGI. The trim removed 7 bases at V and 2 bases at J, leaving 6 bases unmatched. CDR3 length: 15 residues.

J is TRBJ2-1 and V is TRBV30; TRBD2 matches 7 bases. Per the germline V gene, CDR1 is GTSNPN and CDR2 is SVGIG (reference sequence). J gave up 4 bases and V 0 bases, and 6 bases lay outside the gene matches. CDR3 length equals 15 residues. CDR3 sequence: CAWSVASGLYNEQFF. Written as DNA, the CDR3 is TGTGCCTGGAGTGTAGCTAGCGGACTATACAATGAGCAGTTCTTC.

The gene calls are TRBV27 and TRBJ2-2; tentatively, D is TRBD1 or TRBD2 (6 bases each). CDR1 MNHEY and CDR2 SMNVEV come from the germline V gene (reference sequence). Trimming cost V 2 bases and J 7 bases, with 11 bases left between them. CDR3 length: 14 amino acids. CDR3 sequence reads: CASSLKRGVGELFF. DNA of the CDR3: TGTGCCAGCAGTTTAAAAAGGGGGGTCGGGGAGCTGTTTTTT.

This chain links TRBV7-9 with TRBJ2-5; D call uncertain. Germline values: CDR1 SEHNR, CDR2 FQNEAQ (reference sequence). CDR3 size: 12 residues. Trimming cost V 9 bases and J 2 bases, with 10 bases left between them. The CDR3 loop is CARPQEQETQYF. The CDR3 coding sequence is TGTGCCAGACCCCAGGAGCAAGAGACCCAGTACTTC.

The V gene is TRBV15, the J gene TRBJ1-2; possibly TRBD1 for D (5 bases). V lost 0 bases and J 0 bases, leaving 14 bases between the germline ends. The CDR3 loop spans 17 amino acids. Germline CDR1 reads LNHNV; CDR2 reads YYDKDF (reference sequence). CDR3: CATSRDWGAIANYGYTF. CDR3 DNA: TGTGCCACCAGCAGAGATTGGGGCGCCATAGCTAACTATGGCTACACCTTC.

The chain employs TRBV30 and TRBJ1-3, with no clear D. The CDR3 is made up of 12 amino acids. Trimming pared 0 bases from V and 2 bases from J, leaving 2 bases between. Looked up from germline, CDR1 is GTSNPN and CDR2 is SVGIG (reference sequence). The CDR3 protein is CAWSVTGNTIYF. The CDR3 DNA is TGTGCCTGGAGTGTAACTGGAAACACCATATATTTT. Supplemented by reference TRBV30 and TRBJ1-3, the full variable domain reads SQTIHQWPATLVQPVGSPLSLECTVEGTSNPNLYWYRQAAGRGLQLLFYSVGIGQISSEVPQNLSASRPQDRQFILSSKKLLLSDSGFYLCAWSVTGNTIYFGEGSWLTVV.

The chain links TRBV6-5 to TRBJ1-5, with TRBD1 as a possible D gene (6 bases). The V gene lost 6 bases and the J gene lost 3 bases, with 15 bases spanning the gap. The CDR3 totals 15 residues. Germline V gives CDR1 MNHEY, CDR2 SVGAGI. The CDR3 spells CASRAQGNNNQPQHF. Written as DNA, the CDR3 is TGTGCCAGCAGAGCCCAGGGGAATAACAATCAGCCCCAGCATTTT.

This clone was observed a handful of times. The CDR3 DNA sequence: TGTGCCAGCAGCTTCGCCGGGACAAGTGAAAAACTGTTTTTT. It translates to CASSFAGTSEKLFF. V gene TRBV6-5 combines with J gene TRBJ1-4; perhaps TRBD1 as D (6 bases). This CDR3 spans 14 amino acids. The V gene's germline CDR1 is MNHEY and CDR2 SVGAGI. The ends were cut back, 6 bases at V and 7 bases at J, with 15 bases in the middle.

This sequence joins TRBV6-6 and TRBJ1-5; TRBD1 might be the D (6 bases). Trimming stripped 0 bases from V and 2 bases from J, with 11 bases between. Germline CDR1 is MNHNY and CDR2 is SVGAGI (reference sequence). CDR3 length: 16 residues. The CDR3: CASSYSSGDGNQPQHF. Written as DNA, the CDR3 is TGTGCCAGCAGTTACTCGTCAGGGGACGGCAATCAGCCCCAGCATTTT.

The chain uses TRBV18 and TRBJ2-1; TRBD1 or TRBD2 may be the D gene (5 bases each). V was pared by 3 bases and J by 5 bases, with 11 bases between. The CDR3 has 14 residues. Per germline, CDR1 KGHSH and CDR2 LQKENI. This CDR3 is CASSPSKGHNEQFF. The DNA for the CDR3 is TGTGCCAGCTCACCTTCGAAGGGACACAATGAGCAGTTCTTC.